Sequencing of this T cell receptor (beta chain) was carried out in a study of OX40 agonist ivuxolimab in advanced cancers. Study-level background: Ivuxolimab, which targeted the costimulatory receptor OX40 (CD134), was an agonistic, fully human IgG2 monoclonal antibody. In the dose-escalation cohort, approximately 80% of patients were male, and the mean age was roughly 60 years with a range of roughly 20 to 80. Among the roughly 50 dose-escalation patients, about 19 had hepatocellular carcinoma, 15 or so melanoma, 9 renal cell carcinoma and 9 head and neck cancer. The monotherapy dose-escalation portion (N of about 49 patients) of the phase I ivuxolimab trial is reported in the paper. Intravenous ivuxolimab was administered to patients every 2 weeks at six dose levels: 0.01, 0.1, 0.3, 1.5, 3 and 10 mg/kg. Partial responses occurred in three dose-escalation patients: two with cutaneous melanoma and one with hepatocellular carcinoma. Prior anti-PD-1, anti-PD-L1 or anti-CTLA-4 therapy was permitted, and checkpoint inhibitors had been received by roughly 42% of dose-escalation patients. The purpose of peripheral TCRbeta sequencing was to test whether ivuxolimab changed TCR sequence diversity and led to clonal T-cell expansion. Paper-wide results and their limitations: Low levels of normalized T-cell clonal expansion were also seen in some nonresponding patients. The antigen specificity of the peripheral T cells that underwent clonal expansion was not determined. Clonal expansion of both CD4+ and CD8+ blood T cells was observed from baseline to week 6 at doses 0.1 to 3.0 mg/kg. Partial responders in the 0.1-3.0 mg/kg groups had among the lowest normalized peripheral clonal expansion, especially among CD8+ T cells. After ivuxolimab, expanded clones were on average more numerous among CD8+ T cells than among CD4+ T cells.

Trimming at the junction amounts to 2 bases on V and 5 bases on J, and the germline ends lie 10 bases apart. CDR1 is given as LNHDA and CDR2 as SQIVND, both from the germline V gene (reference sequence). Its CDR3 holds 14 amino acids, cysteine through phenylalanine. The only DNA kept is the CDR3, 42 bases in frame from the first base. For sequencing of the TCRbeta CDR3 region, genomic DNA was extracted from the sorted cells. The immunoSEQ Assay was used for sequencing of TCRbeta CDR3 regions. TCRdb stores this immuneACCESS table with in-frame sequences only. Part of the clones is absent; in the studies checked, under half of the shortfall reflects unresolved V genes, and no reason is known for the rest. The sample contains 42,000 or so clones, approximately 87% of them found a single time. Around 40% of the sample goes to the ten largest clones. On this clone itself: No cognate antigen has been identified for it. There are no base qualities to consult, and no much larger clone falls within one base.

Patients with a history of autoimmune disease or receiving systemic immunosuppression were excluded from the trial. In every dose cohort, peripheral blood was drawn for TCR sequencing at baseline, cycle 4 day 1, and cycle 7 day 1. Samples came from an open-label, multicenter, first-in-human phase I dose-escalation trial of ivuxolimab. The trial enrolled adults with locally advanced or metastatic head and neck squamous cell, hepatocellular, melanoma or renal cell carcinoma. Before TCR sequencing, CD4+ and CD8+ T cells were separately sorted from peripheral blood. The sequences come from CD4+ or CD8+ T cells sorted from blood, collected in a trial of the OX40 agonist ivuxolimab. The source of this sequence is an adult with an advanced solid tumor such as melanoma, head and neck, liver or kidney cancer. The chain employs TRBV19 and TRBJ2-1; TRBD1 is a weak D gene call, 5 bases matching. The DNA reads as follows: TGTGCCAGTAGTATAAATGGGGCGGACAATGAGCAGTTCTTC. It translates to CASSINGADNEQFF.